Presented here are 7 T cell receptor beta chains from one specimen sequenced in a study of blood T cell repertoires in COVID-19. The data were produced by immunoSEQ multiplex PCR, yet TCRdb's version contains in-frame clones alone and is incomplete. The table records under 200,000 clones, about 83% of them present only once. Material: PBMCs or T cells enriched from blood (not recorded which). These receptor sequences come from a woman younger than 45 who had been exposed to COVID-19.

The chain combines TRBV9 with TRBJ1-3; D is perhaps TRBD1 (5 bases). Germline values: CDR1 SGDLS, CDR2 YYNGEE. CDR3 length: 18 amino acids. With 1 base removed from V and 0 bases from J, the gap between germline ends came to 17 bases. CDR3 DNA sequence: TGTGCCAGCAGCGTATATCCCAATTTCGGGGGCTCTGGAAACACCATATATTTT. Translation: CASSVYPNFGGSGNTIYF.

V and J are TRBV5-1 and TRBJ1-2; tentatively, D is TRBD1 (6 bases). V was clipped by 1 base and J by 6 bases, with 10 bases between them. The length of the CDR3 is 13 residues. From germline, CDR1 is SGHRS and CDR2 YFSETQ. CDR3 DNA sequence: TGCGCCAGCAGCTTGTATGGGGGCGATGGCTACACCTTC. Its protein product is CASSLYGGDGYTF.

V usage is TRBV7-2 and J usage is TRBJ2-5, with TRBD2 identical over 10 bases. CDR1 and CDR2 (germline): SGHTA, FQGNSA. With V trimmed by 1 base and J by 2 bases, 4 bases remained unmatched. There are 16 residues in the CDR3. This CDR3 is CASSLGSSGGQETQYF. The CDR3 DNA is TGTGCCAGCAGCTTAGGGTCTAGCGGGGGACAAGAGACCCAGTACTTC.

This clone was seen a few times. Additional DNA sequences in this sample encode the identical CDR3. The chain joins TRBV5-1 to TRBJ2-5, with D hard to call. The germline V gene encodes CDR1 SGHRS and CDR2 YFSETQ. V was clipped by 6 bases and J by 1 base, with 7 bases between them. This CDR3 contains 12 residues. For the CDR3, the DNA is TGCGCCAGCACAGACTCCCAAGAGACCCAGTACTTC. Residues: CASTDSQETQYF.

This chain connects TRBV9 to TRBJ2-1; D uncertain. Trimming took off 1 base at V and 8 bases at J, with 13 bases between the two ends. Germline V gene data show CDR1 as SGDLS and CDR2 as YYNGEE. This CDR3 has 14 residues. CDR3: CASSVITDSHEQFF. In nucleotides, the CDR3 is TGTGCCAGCAGCGTAATCACAGATTCCCATGAGCAGTTCTTC.

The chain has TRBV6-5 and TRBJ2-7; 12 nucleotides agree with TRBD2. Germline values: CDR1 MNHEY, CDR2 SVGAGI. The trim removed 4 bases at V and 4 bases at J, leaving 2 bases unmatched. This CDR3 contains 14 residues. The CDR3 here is CASSSSGGVYEQYF. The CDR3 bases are TGTGCCAGCAGTTCTAGCGGGGGGGTATACGAGCAGTACTTC.

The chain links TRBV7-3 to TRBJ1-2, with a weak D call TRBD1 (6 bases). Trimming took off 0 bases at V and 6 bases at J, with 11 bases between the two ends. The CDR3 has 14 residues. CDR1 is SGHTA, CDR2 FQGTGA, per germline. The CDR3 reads CASSLTVRGDGYTF. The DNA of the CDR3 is TGTGCCAGCAGCTTAACGGTCAGGGGCGATGGCTACACCTTC.